This T cell receptor beta chain came from a study of T cell changes during pregnancy in multiple sclerosis. The protocol was immunoSEQ multiplex PCR, while the TCRdb copy is restricted to in-frame clones and leaves out a portion. Among about 51,000 clones listed, roughly 92% were seen once. This specimen was CD4+ T cells from peripheral blood mononuclear cells, taken in the third trimester of pregnancy. The receptor's source is a female donor with multiple sclerosis, enrolled in a pregnancy study.

This CDR3 reads CASSPVAGANTGELFF. The CDR3 coding sequence is TGCGCCAGCAGCCCCGTCGCGGGAGCGAACACCGGGGAGCTGTTTTTT. V gene TRBV5-1 combines with J gene TRBJ2-2; TRBD2 aligns across 7 bases. The CDR3 loop spans 16 amino acids. CDR1 is SGHRS, CDR2 YFSETQ, per germline. V lost 4 bases and J lost 0; bases outside the gene matches: 6.